Listed here are 15 T cell receptor beta chains from one sample, sequenced in a study of shared clonotypes between healthy human individuals. TCRdb's copy holds only in-frame clones and misses some; the assay was immunoSEQ multiplex PCR. This sample has 490,000 or so clones; around 80% occur once, and the top ten carry around 12%. The source material was PBMCs. These receptors all come from a middle-aged woman in good health. Some clones in this sample may be carry-over from other donors' samples.

The rearrangement uses TRBV7-2 and TRBJ2-7; D is ambiguous. The CDR3 extends over 13 amino acids. Between the trimmed V and J ends, which lost 6 bases and 6 bases, there was a span of 15 bases. Germline CDR1 reads SGHTA; CDR2 reads FQGNSA. The DNA of the CDR3 is TGTGCCAGCAGTTCCGGGCCTACGGGCGAGCAGTACTTC. This gives the protein CASSSGPTGEQYF.

This clone was observed a few times. This chain uses TRBV2 with TRBJ2-6; D gene unclear. Germline CDR1 reads SNHLY; CDR2 reads FYNNEI. The CDR3 has 14 residues. Trimming stripped 6 bases from V and 1 base from J, with 7 bases between. CDR3 amino acids: CASRVVSGANVLTF. The CDR3 coding sequence is TGTGCCAGCAGGGTGGTTTCTGGGGCCAACGTCCTGACTTTC.

CDR3 region: CASSSTLSAFDEQFF. The CDR3, as DNA: TGTGCCAGCAGCTCTACCCTCTCCGCCTTCGATGAGCAGTTCTTC. The chain has TRBV7-3 and TRBJ2-1; D not certain. Germline V gene data show CDR1 as SGHTA and CDR2 as FQGTGA. The CDR3 is 15 residues long. V lost 4 bases, J lost 8 bases, and 18 bases lay in between.

This chain connects TRBV10-2 to TRBJ2-7; 9 nucleotides align to TRBD1. The trim removed 5 bases at V and 2 bases at J, leaving 4 bases unmatched. Germline values: CDR1 WSHSY, CDR2 SAAADI. The CDR3 runs 14 residues. CDR3 DNA sequence: TGCGCCAGCAGTTTGGGACAGGGCGCCTACGAGCAGTACTTC. It codes for CASSLGQGAYEQYF.

The sample holds a few counts of this clone. The gene calls are TRBV20-1 and TRBJ1-1; the D gene is possibly TRBD1 (6 bases). CDR1 is DFQATT, CDR2 SNEGSKA, per germline (reference sequence). CDR3 length equals 11 residues. V gave up 6 bases and J gave up 9 bases, with 14 bases separating them. The CDR3, as DNA: TGCAGTGCCTATGGACAGCTTCAAGCTTTCTTT. Translated, it gives CSAYGQLQAFF.

The V and J genes are TRBV6-5 and TRBJ2-3; 8 bases agree with TRBD2. V lost 6 bases, J lost 9 bases, and 2 bases stayed unmatched. The CDR3 runs to 11 residues. Germline V gene sequence: CDR1 MNHEY, CDR2 SVGAGI. The CDR3 region is CASRGLETQYF. The CDR3 DNA sequence: TGTGCCAGCAGGGGACTAGAGACGCAGTATTTT.

The chain employs TRBV5-8 and TRBJ2-7; 10 positions agree with TRBD2. CDR1 is SGHTS, CDR2 YDEGEE, per germline. V shed 7 bases, J shed 5 bases, and the junction held 6 bases outside the gene matches. The CDR3 is 13 amino acids. The CDR3 sequence is CASEELAGNEQYF. In DNA, the CDR3 is TGTGCCAGCGAGGAACTAGCGGGAAACGAGCAGTACTTC. The whole variable domain, remainder taken from reference TRBV5-8 and TRBJ2-7, is EAGVTQSPTHLIKTRGQQATLRCSPISGHTSVYWYQQALGLGLQFLLWYDEGEERNRGNFPPRFSGRQFPNYSSELNVNALELEDSALYLCASEELAGNEQYFGPGTRLTVT.

The chain employs TRBV15 and TRBJ2-1; no reliable D call. Germline CDR1 LNHNV, CDR2 YYDKDF (reference sequence). The CDR3 extends over 15 amino acids. V was clipped by 3 bases and J by 3 bases, with 12 bases between them. The CDR3 DNA follows: TGTGCCACCAGCAGGGACGGAAGATACTACAATGAGCAGTTCTTC. Its protein is CATSRDGRYYNEQFF.

Of note for this clone: The conserved phenylalanine or tryptophan is not found at the CDR3 terminus, so this likely reflects a read error. V gene TRBV28 combines with J gene TRBJ1-5; 10 nucleotides align to TRBD1. The trim removed 7 bases at V and 6 bases at J, leaving 12 bases unmatched. The CDR3 runs to 16 residues. The germline CDR1 and CDR2 sequences are MDHEN and SYDVKM. Here the CDR3 reads CASTRPLTGGGQPQHS. The CDR3 DNA reads as TGTGCCAGCACCCGACCCCTGACAGGGGGCGGTCAGCCCCAGCATTCT.

This clone was seen repeatedly, ten times or more. This sequence joins TRBV4-1 and TRBJ2-6, with D perhaps matching TRBD2 (5 bases). V was cut by 0 bases and J by 0 bases, with 18 bases left in between. The CDR3 has 20 residues. Germline V gives CDR1 MGHRA, CDR2 YSYEKL. CDR3 bases: TGCGCCAGCAGCCAAGAGGCTAGCCGCCGAGTGCACTCTGGGGCCAACGTCCTGACTTTC. This encodes CASSQEASRRVHSGANVLTF.

This clone was picked up a small number of times. The chain recombines TRBV2 with TRBJ1-3; D unresolved. The CDR3 consists of 14 residues. Germline lookup yields CDR1 SNHLY and CDR2 FYNNEI. V was shortened by 5 bases and J by 0 bases, with 8 bases between the two germline ends. CDR3 sequence: CASSKPSSGNTIYF. The CDR3 DNA reads TGTGCCAGCAGTAAACCGAGCTCTGGAAACACCATATATTTT.

The rearrangement links TRBV7-2 to TRBJ2-3; no clear D gene. This CDR3 comprises 13 residues. Germline V gives CDR1 SGHTA, CDR2 FQGNSA. Trimming shortened V by 5 bases and J by 5 bases, and 11 bases separated the two germline ends. CDR3 residues: CASSPPTIDTQYF. Written as DNA, the CDR3 is TGTGCCAGCAGCCCCCCTACAATAGATACGCAGTATTTT.

The V call is TRBV7-9, the J call TRBJ1-5; the D is unclear. The ends were cut back, 2 bases at V and 6 bases at J, with 5 bases in the middle. Looked up from germline, CDR1 is SEHNR and CDR2 is FQNEAQ (reference sequence). The CDR3 totals 12 residues. Written as DNA, the CDR3 is TGTGCCAGCAGCTTATGGGGTCAGCCCCAGCATTTT. It encodes CASSLWGQPQHF.

By share, this clone ranks as medium-sized. Other DNA sequences from this sample encode an identical CDR3 as well. The chain joins TRBV28 to TRBJ2-6, with D perhaps matching TRBD1 (6 bases). Trimming took off 4 bases at V and 3 bases at J, with 13 bases between the two ends. The CDR3 is 16 amino acids. Germline-derived CDR1 and CDR2 are MDHEN and SYDVKM. The CDR3 nucleotides are TGTGCCAGCAGTTCCGGACAGTTAGATGGGGCCAACGTCCTGACTTTC. This codes for CASSSGQLDGANVLTF.

This clone was seen only a few times. The V gene is TRBV27, the J gene TRBJ2-3; 10 bases are shared with TRBD1. CDR1 is MNHEY, CDR2 SMNVEV, per germline (reference sequence). V shed 4 bases and J 15 bases; nucleotides not matched to a gene: 4. This CDR3 is built from 11 residues. CDR3 region: CASSWDRGFYF. DNA for the CDR3: TGTGCCAGCAGTTGGGACAGGGGTTTCTATTTT.